Shown below are 5 T cell receptor beta chains from a single sample sequenced in a study of cytomegalovirus exposure and HLA in healthy donors. Primers: 60 Vbeta forward and 13 Jbeta reverse. Profiled with immunoSEQ multiplex PCR; TCRdb holds only in-frame clones, not every one. Here the sample spans about 160,000 clones, roughly 80% being singletons. The sequenced material came from PBMCs. These receptors came from a young man in good health and CMV-seropositive.

This rearrangement joins TRBV7-9 to TRBJ2-1, with 8 positions matching TRBD2. Germline V gene data show CDR1 as SEHNR and CDR2 as FQNEAQ (reference sequence). V dropped 5 bases and J dropped 7; count of bases not matched to a gene: 10. The CDR3 is made up of 15 amino acids. CDR3 region: CASSQVFSGVNEQFF. The CDR3 DNA reads TGTGCCAGCAGCCAGGTTTTTAGCGGGGTAAATGAGCAGTTCTTC.

The J gene is TRBJ1-1, the V gene TRBV12-5; 11 nucleotides line up with TRBD1. With V trimmed by 6 bases and J by 3 bases, 3 bases remained unmatched. The CDR3 has 14 residues. Germline loops: CDR1 LGHNT, CDR2 FRNRAP. The CDR3 DNA follows: TGTGCTAGTGGGAAGGGACAGGGGGACACTGAAGCTTTCTTT. Protein: CASGKGQGDTEAFF.

A few counts support this clone. One junction end disagrees with the germline gene, perhaps due to a read error. The chain couples TRBV7-9 to TRBJ1-2, with 7 bases that match TRBD1. CDR3 length equals 13 residues. Germline loops: CDR1 SEHNR, CDR2 FQNEAQ (reference sequence). The CDR3 is CSSSRTGDYGYTF. The DNA for the CDR3 is TGTTCCAGCAGCCGGACAGGAGACTATGGCTACACCTTC.

The chain is built from TRBV27 and TRBJ2-7, with 9 bases fitting TRBD1. V shed 7 bases, J shed 7 bases, and the junction held 11 bases outside the gene matches. The CDR3 totals 14 residues. CDR1 is MNHEY and CDR2 is SMNVEV in the germline V gene (reference sequence). CDR3 residues: CASTKLGQGTEQYF. The DNA of the CDR3 is TGTGCCAGCACCAAACTAGGACAGGGGACGGAGCAGTACTTC.

The table lists this clone with a few counts. This chain connects TRBV6-5 to TRBJ1-1, with D possibly being TRBD1 (6 bases). Trimming took off 0 bases at V and 8 bases at J, with 13 bases between the two ends. CDR1 and CDR2 from the germline V gene are MNHEY and SVGAGI. CDR3 size: 14 residues. The CDR3 spells CASSYSGGGQEAFF. The CDR3 region has the DNA TGTGCCAGCAGTTACTCTGGGGGGGGACAAGAAGCTTTCTTT.